Below are 29 T cell receptor beta chains sequenced from a single sample in a study of T cell changes during pregnancy in multiple sclerosis. Assay: immunoSEQ multiplex PCR; the TCRdb copy retains only in-frame clones and omits some. Here the sample spans 84,000 or so clones, around 93% being singletons. The sample here was peripheral blood, taken in the third trimester of pregnancy. All receptors come from a female donor with multiple sclerosis, enrolled in a pregnancy study.

This sequence joins TRBV6-5 and TRBJ1-1; TRBD1 aligns across 10 bases. Germline V gene sequence: CDR1 MNHEY, CDR2 SVGAGI. CDR3 length: 13 amino acids. With 5 bases clipped from V and 10 bases from J, the junction kept 7 bases outside the gene matches. As DNA, the CDR3 is TGTGCCAGCAGTAACCGGGACAGGGGTACAGCTTTCTTT. This gives the protein CASSNRDRGTAFF.

V usage is TRBV6-6 and J usage is TRBJ1-2, with 7 bases matching TRBD1. The CDR3 has 13 residues. Losses at the gene ends were 5 bases for V and 8 bases for J; bases not matched to a gene: 8. Germline V gene data show CDR1 as MNHNY and CDR2 as SVGAGI (reference sequence). The CDR3 reads CASSNRGSGGYTF. CDR3 nucleotides: TGTGCCAGCAGTAACAGGGGATCGGGAGGCTACACCTTC.

The V gene is TRBV5-5, the J gene TRBJ1-6, with D hard to call. Germline loops: CDR1 SGHKS, CDR2 YYEKEE (reference sequence). The CDR3 has 16 amino acids. V was cut by 0 bases and J by 4 bases, with 11 bases left in between. CDR3 sequence: CASSLDQRGYNSPLHF. The CDR3 DNA sequence: TGTGCCAGCAGCTTGGATCAGCGGGGTTATAATTCACCCCTCCACTTT. Full variable domain (remainder filled in from reference TRBV5-5 and TRBJ1-6): DAGVTQSPTHLIKTRGQQVTLRCSPISGHKSVSWYQQVLGQGPQFIFQYYEKEERGRGNFPDRFSARQFPNYSSELNVNALLLGDSALYLCASSLDQRGYNSPLHFGNGTRLTVT.

The chain has TRBV12-5 and TRBJ2-1; TRBD2 matches 13 bases. V lost 4 bases, J lost 5 bases, and 11 bases stayed unmatched. Germline V lookup: CDR1 LGHNT, CDR2 FRNRAP. This CDR3 contains 18 residues. The CDR3 DNA reads as TGTGCTAGTGGTTCTCCCACTAGCGGGGGGGCCATGGACAATGAGCAGTTCTTC. The encoded protein is CASGSPTSGGAMDNEQFF. The complete variable domain, with remaining parts taken from reference TRBV12-5 and TRBJ2-1, reads DARVTQTPRHKVTEMGQEVTMRCQPILGHNTVFWYRQTMMQGLELLAYFRNRAPLDDSGMPKDRFSAEMPDATLATLKIQPSEPRDSAVYFCASGSPTSGGAMDNEQFFGPGTRLTVL.

The rearrangement links TRBV2 to TRBJ1-1, with D possibly being TRBD1 (5 bases). V lost 7 bases and J lost 6, with 15 bases in between. The germline V gene has CDR1 SNHLY and CDR2 FYNNEI. The CDR3 runs 13 residues. CDR3 sequence reads: CASTPGGVPEAFF. The CDR3 nucleotides read TGTGCCAGCACTCCCGGGGGAGTACCTGAAGCTTTCTTT.

The V and J genes are TRBV29-1 and TRBJ2-7; a possible D gene is TRBD1 (5 bases). Trimming cost V 7 bases and J 7 bases, with 14 bases left between them. This CDR3 spans 11 amino acids. CDR1 SQVTM and CDR2 ANQGSEA come from the germline V gene. The DNA of the CDR3 is TGCAGCGCCTTGCAGGGTATGGAGCAGTACTTC. This gives the protein CSALQGMEQYF.

The V and J genes are TRBV5-1 and TRBJ1-6; possibly TRBD1 for D (5 bases). Germline loops: CDR1 SGHRS, CDR2 YFSETQ. There are 15 residues in the CDR3. The V and J ends lost 0 bases and 7 bases respectively, with 11 bases between them. For the CDR3, the DNA is TGCGCCAGCAGCTTGGCAGGGACTGGGAATTCACCCCTCCACTTT. This sequence encodes CASSLAGTGNSPLHF.

This clone was observed a single time. The V gene is TRBV5-4, the J gene TRBJ2-3; TRBD1 agrees at 9 bases. Germline V gene sequence: CDR1 SGHNT, CDR2 YYREEE (reference sequence). After removal of 4 bases from V and 5 bases from J, the junction contained 5 bases not matched to a gene. This CDR3 is built from 14 residues. CDR3 residues: CASSRQGEGDTQYF. As DNA, the CDR3 is TGTGCCAGCAGCCGACAGGGGGAGGGAGATACGCAGTATTTT.

In DNA, the CDR3 is TGTGCCAGCTCACCACTAATAGCGTCGAACACCGGGGAGCTGTTTTTT. Its translation: CASSPLIASNTGELFF. The J gene is TRBJ2-2, the V gene TRBV18, with a weak D call TRBD2 (5 bases). V was shortened by 1 base and J by 0 bases, with 9 bases between the two germline ends. CDR3 size: 16 residues. CDR1 is KGHSH, CDR2 LQKENI, per germline.

The rearrangement joins TRBV19 to TRBJ2-7; perhaps TRBD2 as D (7 bases). CDR1 and CDR2 from the germline V gene are LNHDA and SQIVND (reference sequence). With 5 bases removed from V and 5 bases from J, the gap between germline ends came to 19 bases. There are 15 residues in the CDR3. The CDR3 is CASSLWGGAPDEQYF. The CDR3 DNA is TGTGCCAGTAGTCTCTGGGGGGGGGCACCCGACGAGCAGTACTTC. Together with reference TRBV19 and TRBJ2-7, the CDR3 gives the full variable domain: DGGITQSPKYLFRKEGQNVTLSCEQNLNHDAMYWYRQDPGQGLRLIYYSQIVNDFQKGDIAEGYSVSREKKESFPLTVTSAQKNPTAFYLCASSLWGGAPDEQYFGPGTRLTVT.

The rearrangement uses TRBV6-5 and TRBJ2-1; 9 nucleotides agree with TRBD2. The CDR3 is made up of 15 amino acids. From germline, CDR1 is MNHEY and CDR2 SVGAGI. The junction had 10 bases not matched to a gene; V was cut back by 5 bases and J by 8 bases. The CDR3 is CASSMISGGWDEQFF. Here the CDR3 DNA reads TGTGCCAGCAGTATGATTAGCGGGGGCTGGGATGAGCAGTTCTTC.

This chain uses TRBV14 with TRBJ2-5; 8 nucleotides line up with TRBD2. The CDR3 consists of 18 residues. CDR1 is SGHDN, CDR2 FVKESK, per germline. Unmatched junction bases numbered 11, after V lost 0 bases and J lost 2 bases. The CDR3 reads CASSQELVGGARQETQYF. CDR3 coding DNA: TGTGCCAGCAGCCAAGAATTGGTCGGGGGGGCACGGCAAGAGACCCAGTACTTC.

The chain uses TRBV7-3 and TRBJ2-3, with 8 bases that match TRBD2. This CDR3 contains 20 residues. Germline V gene lookup returns CDR1 SGHTA and CDR2 FQGTGA. V shed 1 base and J 2 bases; nucleotides not matched to a gene: 17. The CDR3: CASSLMGRGFAGGATDTQYF. The CDR3 coding sequence is TGTGCCAGCAGCTTAATGGGGCGGGGGTTTGCGGGGGGAGCCACAGATACGCAGTATTTT.

J is TRBJ2-3 and V is TRBV5-5; 8 positions match TRBD1. The CDR3 is made up of 15 amino acids. Germline V gene sequence: CDR1 SGHKS, CDR2 YYEKEE (reference sequence). V shed 2 bases and J 1 base; nucleotides not matched to a gene: 3. CDR3 amino acids: CASSFPTGGTDTQYF. DNA of the CDR3: TGTGCCAGCAGCTTCCCGACAGGGGGCACAGATACGCAGTATTTT.

This rearrangement joins TRBV27 to TRBJ1-3; D is unresolved. There are 16 residues in the CDR3. Germline lookup yields CDR1 MNHEY and CDR2 SMNVEV (reference sequence). V dropped 0 bases and J dropped 0 bases, with 9 bases sitting between them. Here the CDR3 reads CASSLSGDTSGNTIYF. CDR3 DNA: TGTGCCAGCAGTTTATCCGGGGATACCTCTGGAAACACCATATATTTT.

The V call is TRBV9, the J call TRBJ2-7; D unclear. V gave up 0 bases and J gave up 3 bases, with 10 bases separating them. The germline V gene has CDR1 SGDLS and CDR2 YYNGEE. The CDR3 totals 14 residues. The CDR3 region is CASSVDPQVYEQYF. CDR3 nucleotide sequence: TGTGCCAGCAGCGTAGACCCCCAGGTCTACGAGCAGTACTTC.

The chain joins TRBV10-2 to TRBJ2-3; D is unresolved. The V and J ends lost 4 bases and 2 bases respectively, with 4 bases between them. Germline CDR1 is WSHSY and CDR2 is SAAADI. The CDR3 is 12 amino acids. CDR3 region: CASSVSTDTQYF. CDR3 nucleotides: TGCGCCAGCAGTGTATCCACAGATACGCAGTATTTT.

The rearrangement joins TRBV7-3 to TRBJ2-7; D is possibly TRBD1 (6 bases). This CDR3 has 14 residues. CDR1 SGHTA and CDR2 FQGTGA come from the germline V gene. V lost 5 bases and J 7 bases, leaving 18 bases between the germline ends. The chain's CDR3 is CASSPGPVDREQYF. In nucleotides, the CDR3 is TGTGCCAGCAGCCCGGGCCCCGTCGACAGGGAGCAGTACTTC.

In its sample, this clone was seen once. The J gene is TRBJ1-1, the V gene TRBV7-6, with TRBD1 matching over 8 bases. Trimming took 2 bases from V and 5 from J; bases not matched to a gene: 13. The CDR3 totals 17 residues. CDR1 SGHVS and CDR2 FNYEAQ come from the germline V gene. DNA for the CDR3: TGTGCCAGCAGCTTAAACGACAGGGGTTTCATTCCGACTGAAGCTTTCTTT. As protein: CASSLNDRGFIPTEAFF.

The chain carries TRBV27 and TRBJ1-4, with D perhaps TRBD1 (6 bases). This CDR3 has 19 amino acids. Germline V gene lookup returns CDR1 MNHEY and CDR2 SMNVEV (reference sequence). V lost 3 bases, J lost 8 bases, and 28 bases lay in between. The CDR3 coding sequence is TGTGCCAGCAGTTTCCGGGGACACCCGAAGTTGAAACTCGGAGAAAAACTGTTTTTT. Protein sequence: CASSFRGHPKLKLGEKLFF.

The DNA of the CDR3 is TGCAGCGTAATTAGCGGGGGGGCCTCCTACAATGAGCAGTTCTTC. It is translated as CSVISGGASYNEQFF. This chain connects TRBV29-1 to TRBJ2-1; 11 bases match TRBD2. Trimming took 6 bases from V and 0 from J; bases not matched to a gene: 4. The germline gives CDR1 SQVTM, CDR2 ANQGSEA. This CDR3 is built from 15 residues.

The V gene is TRBV5-6, the J gene TRBJ1-5, with no clear D. The CDR3 runs to 16 residues. V lost 2 bases and J lost 2, with 14 bases in between. Germline V CDR1 and CDR2: SGHDT, YYEEEE. The CDR3 spells CASSFGSARGNQPQHF. CDR3 DNA: TGTGCCAGCAGCTTTGGAAGCGCCCGGGGCAATCAGCCCCAGCATTTT.

J is TRBJ1-4 and V is TRBV2; D not resolved. V gave up 6 bases and J gave up 4 bases, with 9 bases separating them. The CDR3 totals 13 residues. CDR1 and CDR2 from the germline V gene are SNHLY and FYNNEI. CDR3 DNA: TGTGCCAGCAGGTCCGGGAGTAATGAAAAACTGTTTTTT. Translated: CASRSGSNEKLFF.

The rearrangement joins TRBV2 to TRBJ1-6; 7 nucleotides agree with TRBD1. The CDR3 is 16 residues long. The germline V gene has CDR1 SNHLY and CDR2 FYNNEI. Trimming took 3 bases from V and 9 from J; bases not matched to a gene: 11. This chain's CDR3 is CASSDVPTGWGSPLHF. In DNA form, the CDR3 reads TGTGCCAGCAGTGATGTCCCGACAGGGTGGGGTTCACCCCTCCACTTT.

The chain joins TRBV18 to TRBJ2-2, with D possibly TRBD2 on 6 matching bases. CDR1 and CDR2 from the germline V gene are KGHSH and LQKENI. The CDR3 length is 17 residues. V lost 1 base and J lost 4, with 16 bases in between. The CDR3 loop is CASSPLEGSRGTGELFF. The CDR3 DNA follows: TGTGCCAGCTCACCACTGGAGGGGTCGCGTGGCACCGGGGAGCTGTTTTTT.

This clone was seen once. This chain connects TRBV7-8 to TRBJ2-5, with 10 bases identical to TRBD2. Germline V gene data show CDR1 as SGHVS and CDR2 as FQNEAQ. The J segment lost 3 bases and the V segment lost 5 bases, leaving 9 bases of the junction unmatched. This CDR3 is 16 amino acids long. CDR3 in DNA: TGTGCCAGCAGCATTTCTAGCGGGGGACGGAAAGAGACCCAGTACTTC. This translates into CASSISSGGRKETQYF.

The V call is TRBV6-6, the J call TRBJ2-1; no clear D. Trimming took 6 bases from V and 6 from J, leaving 12 bases between them. CDR1 and CDR2 (germline): MNHNY, SVGAGI (reference sequence). The CDR3 sequence is 13 residues long. The chain's CDR3 is CASSSRPGNEQFF. The CDR3 nucleotides read TGTGCCAGCAGCTCCCGACCGGGCAATGAGCAGTTCTTC.

This chain connects TRBV12-5 to TRBJ2-5; 7 bases are shared with TRBD2. Germline CDR1 reads LGHNT; CDR2 reads FRNRAP. V shed 4 bases and J 4 bases; nucleotides not matched to a gene: 9. The CDR3 has 15 residues. CDR3 sequence reads: CASGSGGGVAETQYF. The CDR3 DNA is TGTGCTAGTGGTTCGGGGGGAGGGGTAGCAGAGACCCAGTACTTC. The full variable domain, its missing parts supplied by reference TRBV12-5 and TRBJ2-5, is DARVTQTPRHKVTEMGQEVTMRCQPILGHNTVFWYRQTMMQGLELLAYFRNRAPLDDSGMPKDRFSAEMPDATLATLKIQPSEPRDSAVYFCASGSGGGVAETQYFGPGTRLLVL.

This clone was observed once. The rearrangement joins TRBV10-3 to TRBJ1-1, with TRBD1 identical over 7 bases. Per the germline V gene, CDR1 is ENHRY and CDR2 is SYGVKD. The length of the CDR3 is 14 residues. J gave up 6 bases and V 5 bases, and 9 bases lay outside the gene matches. The CDR3 DNA follows: TGTGCCATCAGTCCGCATCAGGGGGTGGCTGAAGCTTTCTTT. Amino acid sequence: CAISPHQGVAEAFF.